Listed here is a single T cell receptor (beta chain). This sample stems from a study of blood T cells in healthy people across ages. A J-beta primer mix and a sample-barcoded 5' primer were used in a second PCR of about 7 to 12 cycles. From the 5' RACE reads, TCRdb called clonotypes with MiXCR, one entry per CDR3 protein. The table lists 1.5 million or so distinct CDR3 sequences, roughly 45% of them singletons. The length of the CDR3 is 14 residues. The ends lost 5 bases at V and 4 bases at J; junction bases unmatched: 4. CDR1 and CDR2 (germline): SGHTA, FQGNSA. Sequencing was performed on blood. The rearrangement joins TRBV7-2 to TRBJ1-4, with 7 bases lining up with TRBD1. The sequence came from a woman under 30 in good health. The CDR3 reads CASSLTGFNEKLFF. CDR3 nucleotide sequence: TGTGCCAGCAGCCTGACAGGGTTTAATGAAAAACTGTTTTTT.